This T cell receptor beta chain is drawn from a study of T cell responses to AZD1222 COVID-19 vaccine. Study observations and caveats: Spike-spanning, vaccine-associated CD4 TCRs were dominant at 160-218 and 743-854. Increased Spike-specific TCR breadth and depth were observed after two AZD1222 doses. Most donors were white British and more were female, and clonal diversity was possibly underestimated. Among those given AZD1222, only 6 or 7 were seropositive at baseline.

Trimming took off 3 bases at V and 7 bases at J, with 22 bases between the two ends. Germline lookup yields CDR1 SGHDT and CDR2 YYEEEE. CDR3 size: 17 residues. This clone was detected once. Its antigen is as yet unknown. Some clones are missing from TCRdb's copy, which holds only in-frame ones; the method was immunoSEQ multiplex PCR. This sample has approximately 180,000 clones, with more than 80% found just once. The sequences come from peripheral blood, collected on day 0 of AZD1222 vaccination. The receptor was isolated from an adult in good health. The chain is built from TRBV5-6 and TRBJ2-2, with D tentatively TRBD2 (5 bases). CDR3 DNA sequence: TGTGCCAGCAGCTCGCTGCAGTGGGAGACGGGTATCGGGGAGCTGTTTTTT. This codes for CASSSLQWETGIGELFF.